This section outlines one T cell receptor beta chain sequence together with its context. What it binds is not known. TCRdb redid the calling of the reads with MiXCR, one entry per CDR3 protein. The sample carries about 920,000 distinct CDR3 sequences, roughly 30% recorded once. This sample stems from a study of T cell repertoires in cytomegalovirus infection. Study-level background: HLA-B-restricted CMV epitopes that are well studied, plus recently identified HLA-C-restricted ones, were used by the study.

Study results and limitations: In two of eight donors, the top clonotype was HLA-C-restricted CMV-specific.

Germline lookup yields CDR1 MDHEN and CDR2 SYDVKM. Trimming took 5 bases from V and 0 from J, leaving 9 bases between them. This CDR3 is built from 14 residues. Sequencing was performed on cultured CD8+ T cells from PBMCs, taken from culture after CMV antigen stimulation. V and J are TRBV28 and TRBJ2-3; D gene ambiguous. The TCR originated in a human donor in good health (CMV status not recorded). Some clones in this sample may be carry-over from other donors' samples. DNA for the CDR3: TGTGCCAGCAGTAAGGACGTTAGCACAGATACGCAGTATTTT. Protein sequence: CASSKDVSTDTQYF.